This T cell receptor beta chain comes out of a study of blood T cell repertoires in COVID-19. After removal of 1 base from V and 6 bases from J, the junction contained 8 bases not matched to a gene. The germline V gene has CDR1 SGHAT and CDR2 FQNNGV. This CDR3 has 16 amino acids. TCRdb keeps only in-frame clones here, not all; method: immunoSEQ multiplex PCR. The table has 200,000 to 250,000 clones, roughly 86% seen once; the top ten hold more than 8.5%. The chain has TRBV11-2 and TRBJ2-3; 9 nucleotides align to TRBD2. The sequenced material came from peripheral blood. The clonotype originates from a woman aged 45-65 years with COVID-19, enrolled during active disease. The CDR3: CASSLGSGGSWDTQYF. In DNA form, the CDR3 reads TGTGCCAGCAGCTTAGGCAGCGGGGGGTCTTGGGATACGCAGTATTTT. Combining the CDR3 with reference TRBV11-2 and TRBJ2-3 gives the whole variable domain EAGVAQSPRYKIIEKRQSVAFWCNPISGHATLYWYQQILGQGPKLLIQFQNNGVVDDSQLPKDRFSAERLKGVDSTLKIQPAKLEDSAVYLCASSLGSGGSWDTQYFGPGTRLTVL.